Here is one TCR beta chain with its context. What it binds is not known. Deep-level assay runs were performed. Libraries were prepared by immunoSEQ multiplex PCR; TCRdb keeps only in-frame clonotypes and omits some of them. The repertoire has about 1 million clones, about 80% of them found once; the top ten carry 1.4% to 1.5%. CDR3 length: 15 residues. The ends lost 6 bases at V and 4 bases at J; junction bases unmatched: 10. CDR1 and CDR2 (germline): SNHLY, FYNNEI. The sample originates from a study of shared clonotypes between healthy human individuals. Points from the study as a whole: Clonotypes which were not shared had lower generation probabilities than clonotypes that all four donors shared.

Both subsets, CD45RA+ naive and CD45RA-negative memory, were split from the CD4+ cells. The sequencing input was memory CD4+ T cells sorted from blood. Subset specified: CD45RA-negative fraction. The TCR sequence derives from a young man in good health. The chain couples TRBV2 to TRBJ1-1, with 8 bases that match TRBD1. The CDR3 protein is CASRLTGAVGTEAFF. CDR3 nucleotide sequence: TGTGCCAGCAGATTGACAGGGGCGGTAGGCACTGAAGCTTTCTTT.